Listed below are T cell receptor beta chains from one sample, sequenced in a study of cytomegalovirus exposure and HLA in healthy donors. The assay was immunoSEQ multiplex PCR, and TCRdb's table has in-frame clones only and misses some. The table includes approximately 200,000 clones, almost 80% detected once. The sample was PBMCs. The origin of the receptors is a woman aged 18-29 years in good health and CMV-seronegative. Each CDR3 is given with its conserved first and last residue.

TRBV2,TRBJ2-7,CASQDRTYEQYF
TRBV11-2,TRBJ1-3,CASSLKAERNTIYF
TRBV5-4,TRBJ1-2,CASSRRTGVPYGYTF
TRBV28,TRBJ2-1,CASSSTRAGGSSYNEQFF
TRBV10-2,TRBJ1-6,CASSETGNNSPLHF
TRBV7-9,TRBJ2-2,CASSFDLVGTGELFF
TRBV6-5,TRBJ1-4,CASSYSGHKNEKLFF
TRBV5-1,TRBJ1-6,CASSFSRGDINLPLHF
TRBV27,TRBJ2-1,CASTYRVGNEQFF
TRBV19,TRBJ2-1,CASSIMFGSGNNNEQFF
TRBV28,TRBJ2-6,CASSTIGFSGANVLTF
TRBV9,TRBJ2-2,CASSDGTGKFPGELFF
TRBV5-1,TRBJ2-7,CASSLTDRVPYEQYF
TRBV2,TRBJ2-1,CASSERLGQPYNEQFF
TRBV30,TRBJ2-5,CAWSARGVDRETQYF
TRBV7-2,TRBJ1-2,CASSLEISQGRGYTF
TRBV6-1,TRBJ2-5,CASSQNSETQYF
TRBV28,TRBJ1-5,CASSLGGAYYQPQHF
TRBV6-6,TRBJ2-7,CASSYATVGSYEQYF
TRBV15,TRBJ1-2,CATTHGGQNYGYTF
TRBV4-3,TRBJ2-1,CASSQAVGLAGLEGEQFF
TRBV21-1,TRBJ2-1,CASSQISGRRYNEQFF
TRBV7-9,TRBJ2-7,CASVLAGGSSYEQYF
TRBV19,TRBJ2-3,CASSIGATTDTQYF
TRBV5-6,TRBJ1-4,CASSHGTGGEKLFF
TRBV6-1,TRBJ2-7,CASSKQQGDFYEQYF
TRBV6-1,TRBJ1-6,CASSAGRPSSYNSPLHF
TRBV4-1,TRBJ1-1,CASTLGGGEAFF
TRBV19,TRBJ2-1,CASSFSGSTYNEQFF
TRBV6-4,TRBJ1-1,CASRPTYRGSEAFF
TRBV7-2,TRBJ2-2,CASSLDGSGRWWVGELFF
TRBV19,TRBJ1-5,CASEQGSYNQPQHF
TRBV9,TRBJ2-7,CASSGWTGVPYEQYF
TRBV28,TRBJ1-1,CASYKGGGGTEAFF
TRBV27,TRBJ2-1,CASTTSGNEQFF
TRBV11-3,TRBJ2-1,CASSSGTGSYNEQFF
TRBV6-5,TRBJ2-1,CASSRLDSEQFF
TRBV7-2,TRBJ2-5,CASSTYGTSSQETQYF
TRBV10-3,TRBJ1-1,CAISERGGTEAFF
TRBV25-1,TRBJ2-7,CASSEYYTSGSYEQYF
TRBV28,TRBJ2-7,CASSLFYRENYEQYF
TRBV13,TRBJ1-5,CASSLGEQPQHF
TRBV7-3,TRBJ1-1,CASSLSRVTNTEAFF
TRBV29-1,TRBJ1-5,CSVGTGVGQPQHF
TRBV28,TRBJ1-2,CASSSGQGVYGYTF
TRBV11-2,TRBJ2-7,CASSLDWGGAGGYEQYF
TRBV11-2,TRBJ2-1,CASSLESGQGENEQFF
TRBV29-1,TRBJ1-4,CSVEWPTLTGGLFF
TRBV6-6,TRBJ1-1,CASTNPVGGTEAFF
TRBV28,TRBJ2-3,CASASGTSGTDTQYF
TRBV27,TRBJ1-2,CASSSATGTLNYGYTF
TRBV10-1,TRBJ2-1,CASSAGGRADNEQFF
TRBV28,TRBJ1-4,CASSWRMEEATNEKLFF
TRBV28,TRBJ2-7,CASRGTGAYEQYF
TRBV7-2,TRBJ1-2,CASSIPGQGVNYGYTF
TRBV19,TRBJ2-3,CASSNLVESSTDTQYF
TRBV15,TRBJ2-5,CATSDGLAGAGGTQYF
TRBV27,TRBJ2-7,CASSLNRVTYEQYF
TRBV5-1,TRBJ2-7,CASRTDRGEQYF
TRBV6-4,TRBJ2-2,CASSQTGGTGTGELFF